Sequencing of this TCR beta chain was carried out in a study of OX40 agonist ivuxolimab in advanced cancers. Study information: With ivuxolimab, an agonistic anti-OX40 (CD134) antibody, patients were treated.

The study sampled blood at baseline, cycle 4 day 1, and cycle 7 day 1. Measured with immunoSEQ multiplex PCR; TCRdb has only the in-frame clones, and not every one. The sample records around 41,000 clones, 70% to 90% being singletons. The CDR3 runs to 19 residues. Per germline, CDR1 KGHSH and CDR2 LQKENI. The V end was cut by 1 base, the J end by 1 base, with 17 bases between. Findings and caveats of the study: The expanded peripheral T cells' antigen specificity was not determined. Relatively little clonal expansion, among the lowest observed, appeared in partial responders at 0.1-3.0 mg/kg.

With regard to this clone: No antigen is known for it.

The sample here was CD4+ or CD8+ T cells sorted from blood, taken in a trial of the OX40 agonist ivuxolimab. This sequence joins TRBV18 and TRBJ2-6, with D perhaps matching TRBD2 (6 bases). The source is an adult with an advanced solid tumor such as melanoma, head and neck, liver or kidney cancer. Written as DNA, the CDR3 is TGTGCCAGCTCACCACAAGGGACTTCGGCAAGGTCTGGGGCCAACGTCCTGACTTTC. Amino acid sequence: CASSPQGTSARSGANVLTF.